These 7 T cell receptor beta chains share one sample of origin, sequenced in a study of blood T cell repertoires in COVID-19. The data were produced by immunoSEQ multiplex PCR, yet TCRdb's version contains in-frame clones alone and is incomplete. The table includes approximately 230,000 clones, around 90% detected once. Input material: peripheral blood. These receptors originate from a man between 18 and 35 years old with active or convalescent COVID-19.

The chain is built from TRBV5-1 and TRBJ2-5; a weak D match, TRBD1 (5 bases). Trimming took 2 bases from V and 4 from J, leaving 9 bases between them. Per the germline V gene, CDR1 is SGHRS and CDR2 is YFSETQ. There are 13 residues in the CDR3. CDR3 in DNA: TGCGCCAGCAGCTTCGGCAGGGCAGAGACCCAGTACTTC. It translates to CASSFGRAETQYF.

This rearrangement joins TRBV27 to TRBJ2-1; 9 bases map to TRBD1. V trimming: 5 bases; J trimming: 5 bases; junction bases outside the gene matches: 13. Germline V gene data show CDR1 as MNHEY and CDR2 as SMNVEV (reference sequence). This CDR3 has 17 amino acids. DNA for the CDR3: TGTGCCAGCAGTGGCAACGTCCGGGACAGGGTAAACAATGAGCAGTTCTTC. Its translation is CASSGNVRDRVNNEQFF.

V and J are TRBV28 and TRBJ2-7, with 13 positions matching TRBD2. The V gene end was trimmed by 4 bases and the J gene end by 7 bases; junction bases not matched to a gene: 13. This CDR3 region has 17 residues. Germline CDR1 MDHEN, CDR2 SYDVKM. CDR3 in DNA: TGTGCCAGCAGTTCGGCCGGGACTAGCGGGACCGAGGGGGAGCAGTACTTC. Translation: CASSSAGTSGTEGEQYF.

J is TRBJ2-5 and V is TRBV6-2 or TRBV6-3; 8 nucleotides match TRBD2. Germline V gives CDR1 MNHEY, CDR2 SVGEGT. The CDR3 covers 15 residues. V lost 0 bases and J lost 4; bases outside the gene matches: 4. In nucleotides, the CDR3 is TGTGCCAGCAGTTACTCCGGCGGGAGGTCAGAGACCCAGTACTTC. Its protein product is CASSYSGGRSETQYF.

The J gene is TRBJ1-1, the V gene TRBV6-6; no reliable D call. Trimming left V 7 bases short and J 5 bases short, with 8 bases between. Germline assignment: CDR1 MNHNY and CDR2 SVGAGI (reference sequence). The CDR3 extends over 11 amino acids. CDR3 sequence (DNA): TGTGCCAGCATGGCGGGAACTGAAGCTTTCTTT. This encodes CASMAGTEAFF.

The chain links TRBV9 to TRBJ2-7; possibly TRBD2 for D (5 bases). V was pared by 4 bases and J by 3 bases, with 23 bases between. This CDR3 contains 17 residues. Germline V gives CDR1 SGDLS, CDR2 YYNGEE. CDR3 sequence (DNA): TGTGCCAGCAGCCCTACACGCGGGTCCGGCGTTCTCTACGAGCAGTACTTC. It yields the protein CASSPTRGSGVLYEQYF.

The chain carries TRBV7-3 and TRBJ2-2; 11 nucleotides align to TRBD1. J gave up 6 bases and V 0 bases, and 0 bases lay outside the gene matches. This CDR3 region has 15 residues. Germline CDR1 reads SGHTA; CDR2 reads FQGTGA. The CDR3 spells CASSLTGQGAGELFF. CDR3 sequence (DNA): TGTGCCAGCAGCTTAACGGGACAGGGGGCCGGGGAGCTGTTTTTT.